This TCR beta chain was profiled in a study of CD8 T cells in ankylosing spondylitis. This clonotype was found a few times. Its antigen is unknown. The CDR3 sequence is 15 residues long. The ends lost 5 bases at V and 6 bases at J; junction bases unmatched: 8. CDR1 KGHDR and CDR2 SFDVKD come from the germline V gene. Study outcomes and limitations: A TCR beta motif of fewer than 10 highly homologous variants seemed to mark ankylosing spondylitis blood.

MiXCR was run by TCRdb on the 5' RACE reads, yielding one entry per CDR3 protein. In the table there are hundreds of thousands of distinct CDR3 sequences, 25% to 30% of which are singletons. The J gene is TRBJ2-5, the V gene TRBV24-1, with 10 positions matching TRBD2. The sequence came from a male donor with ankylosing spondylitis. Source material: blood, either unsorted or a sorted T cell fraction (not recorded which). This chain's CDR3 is CATSGEREGLKTQYF. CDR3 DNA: TGTGCCACCAGTGGAGAGCGGGAGGGCCTAAAGACCCAGTACTTC.